These 17 T cell receptor beta chains were all obtained from the same sample, sequenced in a study of T cells in Graves' hyperthyroidism and ophthalmopathy. Amplified TCR beta CDR3 regions derived from RNA transcripts. The HTBI primer set was used in a first-round RT-PCR of the TCR CDR3. Each CDR3 protein is one row after TCRdb ran MiXCR on the multiplex PCR reads. This sample has some 560,000 distinct CDR3 sequences, with approximately 15% found just once. Sequencing input: blood. All receptors come from a woman aged 40 to 50 with Graves' hyperthyroidism.

This chain joins TRBV6-1 and TRBJ1-6, with 9 bases identical to TRBD1. With V trimmed by 3 bases and J by 7 bases, 4 bases remained unmatched. CDR3 length: 15 amino acids. Looked up from germline, CDR1 is MNHNS and CDR2 is SASEGT. CDR3 nucleotides: TGTGCCAGCAGTGAGCGGGACAGGGTAAATTCACCCCTCCACTTT. Protein sequence: CASSERDRVNSPLHF.

This clonotype showed up many times. The rearrangement uses TRBV18 and TRBJ1-1; possible D gene TRBD1, 6 bases. V lost 8 bases and J 0 bases, leaving 13 bases between the germline ends. Germline CDR1 reads KGHSH; CDR2 reads LQKENI. This CDR3 has 14 amino acids. Here the CDR3 reads CASSPGQMNTEAFF. CDR3 nucleotides: TGTGCCAGCAGCCCGGGACAAATGAACACTGAAGCTTTCTTT.

This clonotype was detected many times. This chain links TRBV27 with TRBJ1-4; weak D call: TRBD1 (6 bases). The length of the CDR3 is 15 residues. Trimming pared 0 bases from V and 7 bases from J, leaving 12 bases between. Germline V gene data show CDR1 as MNHEY and CDR2 as SMNVEV (reference sequence). In DNA, the CDR3 is TGTGCCAGCAGTTTATCCCCAGGGGCGGGTGAAAAACTGTTTTTT. It specifies CASSLSPGAGEKLFF.

This clonotype was seen more than once but under ten times. The gene calls are TRBV3-1 and TRBJ2-3; 7 bases match TRBD1. The germline V gene encodes CDR1 LGHDT and CDR2 YNNKEL (reference sequence). V was clipped by 6 bases and J by 0 bases; unmatched bases: 6. The CDR3 spans 15 residues. The CDR3 DNA reads as TGTGCCAGCAGGGACAGGAGCCGAAGCACAGATACGCAGTATTTT. Its translation: CASRDRSRSTDTQYF.

The chain combines TRBV6-1 with TRBJ2-7; 8 bases match TRBD1. The junction had 6 bases not matched to a gene; V was cut back by 7 bases and J by 4 bases. The CDR3 totals 13 residues. Germline V gene data show CDR1 as MNHNS and CDR2 as SASEGT. The CDR3 reads CASTGQGFYEQYF. The DNA of the CDR3 is TGTGCCAGCACTGGACAGGGTTTTTACGAGCAGTACTTC.

This clonotype was seen at least ten times. V and J are TRBV28 and TRBJ2-5, with TRBD2 matching 11 bases. Germline-derived CDR1 and CDR2 are MDHEN and SYDVKM. This CDR3 comprises 15 residues. V shed 5 bases and J 0 bases; nucleotides not matched to a gene: 2. The CDR3 DNA reads as TGTGCCAGCAGTACGGGACTAGCGGACCAAGAGACCCAGTACTTC. This codes for CASSTGLADQETQYF.

The table lists this clonotype with many counts. The V gene is TRBV10-3, the J gene TRBJ2-7; the match to TRBD2 covers 11 bases. The V and J ends lost 5 bases and 2 bases, in that order; junction bases with no gene match: 5. Germline V gene lookup returns CDR1 ENHRY and CDR2 SYGVKD. CDR3 length: 15 residues. The CDR3 spells CAISPGTSGTYEQYF. The CDR3 nucleotides read TGTGCCATCAGTCCAGGGACTAGCGGAACCTACGAGCAGTACTTC.

This clonotype was recorded many times. The V call is TRBV20-1, the J call TRBJ2-1; TRBD2 might be the D (6 bases). Trimming left V 2 bases short and J 3 bases short, with 17 bases between. This CDR3 is built from 16 residues. Germline-derived CDR1 and CDR2 are DFQATT and SNEGSKA (reference sequence). CDR3 in amino acids: CSARYSRGNSYNEQFF. The CDR3 region has the DNA TGCAGTGCTAGATATAGCCGCGGGAATAGCTACAATGAGCAGTTCTTC.

This clonotype was counted at least ten times. The J gene is TRBJ2-7, the V gene TRBV5-1, with D possibly being TRBD2 (5 bases). Trimming pared 1 base from V and 2 bases from J, leaving 13 bases between. The germline V gene encodes CDR1 SGHRS and CDR2 YFSETQ. The CDR3 covers 15 residues. CDR3 sequence (DNA): TGCGCCAGCAGCTTGAGCGGCAGCTCAACCTACGAGCAGTACTTC. Protein product: CASSLSGSSTYEQYF.

This clonotype was seen at least ten times. The rearrangement links TRBV2 to TRBJ2-7; D is tentatively TRBD1 or TRBD2 (5 bases each). Trimming shortened V by 8 bases and J by 2 bases, and 16 bases separated the two germline ends. The CDR3 totals 14 residues. Germline V gene data show CDR1 as SNHLY and CDR2 as FYNNEI. The CDR3 nucleotides are TGTGCCAGCGTACCGGGACGGGGTGCCTACGAGCAGTACTTC. This encodes CASVPGRGAYEQYF.

This clonotype occurred many times. The chain couples TRBV2 to TRBJ1-2, with 9 bases that match TRBD1. The CDR3 sequence is 17 residues long. Germline V CDR1 and CDR2: SNHLY, FYNNEI. V was pared by 11 bases and J by 2 bases, with 18 bases of the junction left unmatched. The CDR3 is CAGSPRDREDLNYGYTF. CDR3 nucleotide sequence: TGTGCCGGATCGCCTCGGGACAGGGAAGATTTAAACTATGGCTACACCTTC.

This clonotype was found many times. V gene TRBV12-3 or TRBV12-4 combines with J gene TRBJ1-2, with D tentatively TRBD1 (6 bases). The ends were cut back, 3 bases at V and 4 bases at J, with 18 bases in the middle. The CDR3 is made up of 16 amino acids. CDR3 bases: TGTGCCAGCAGTTTTGGTTTCCTGCCAGGGGCCTATGGCTACACCTTC. This encodes CASSFGFLPGAYGYTF.

This clonotype was counted many times. The V call is TRBV18, the J call TRBJ2-1; TRBD1 agrees at 9 bases. The CDR3 has 16 amino acids. CDR1 and CDR2 (germline): KGHSH, LQKENI. V lost 1 base to trimming and J lost 2 bases; unmatched junction nucleotides: 3. This CDR3 is CASSPRTGVAYNEQFF. DNA of the CDR3: TGTGCCAGCTCACCACGGACAGGGGTTGCCTACAATGAGCAGTTCTTC. The full variable domain, in which reference TRBV18 and TRBJ2-1 provide the parts outside the CDR3, is NAGVMQNPRHLVRRRGQEARLRCSPMKGHSHVYWYRQLPEEGLKFMVYLQKENIIDESGMPKERFSAEFPKEGPSILRIQQVVRGDSAAYFCASSPRTGVAYNEQFFGPGTRLTVL.

There are a few counts of this clonotype. This chain joins TRBV4-1 and TRBJ2-1; no definite D call. CDR3 size: 12 residues. V shed 4 bases and J shed 9 bases, with 10 bases lying between them. Germline CDR1 MGHRA, CDR2 YSYEKL. DNA of the CDR3: TGCGCCAGCAGCCCCAACTATAGTGAGCAGTTCTTC. This codes for CASSPNYSEQFF.

This clonotype was seen a handful of times. The J gene is TRBJ1-5, the V gene TRBV6-1, with D hard to call. CDR3 length equals 14 residues. The germline V and J ends were trimmed by 6 bases and 6 bases, with 15 bases remaining between them. Germline V gene lookup returns CDR1 MNHNS and CDR2 SASEGT. As DNA, the CDR3 is TGTGCCAGCAGCCTGCCGGGAGCCATTCAGCCCCAGCATTTT. This sequence encodes CASSLPGAIQPQHF.

The chain employs TRBV5-1 and TRBJ2-5; 14 bases are a match to TRBD2. Per the germline V gene, CDR1 is SGHRS and CDR2 is YFSETQ. The CDR3 loop spans 15 amino acids. The V segment lost 5 bases and the J segment 2 bases; nucleotides outside the gene matches: 2. The CDR3 nucleotides read TGCGCCAGCAGGGGACTAGCGGGGGAGCAAGAGACCCAGTACTTC. Translating it yields CASRGLAGEQETQYF.

The rearrangement links TRBV3-1 to TRBJ1-5; the D is unclear. CDR3 size: 16 residues. CDR1 is LGHDT, CDR2 YNNKEL, per germline (reference sequence). Trimming cost V 1 base and J 11 bases, with 21 bases left between them. The CDR3 coding sequence is TGTGCCAGCAGCCAAGGTCGGGCCAGCCGGCGAGGAGCCCAGCATTTT. Encoded protein: CASSQGRASRRGAQHF.